This T cell receptor (beta chain) was sequenced for a study of blood T cell repertoires in COVID-19. The CDR3 is made up of 14 amino acids. V lost 8 bases and J lost 1; bases outside the gene matches: 7. Per germline, CDR1 MNHEY and CDR2 SVGAGI. How the authors handled the data: Amplification with reference gene primers provided the estimates of nucleated cell counts. Repertoires were generated with immunoSEQ multiplex PCR, while TCRdb's copy carries only in-frame clones and drops some. V, J and clone size reflect that table, while D and trimming were determined from the DNA. The repertoire consists of roughly 500,000 clones, with 70% to 90% occurring once and the leading ten covering 6.5% to 8.5%. Two negative PCRs, clearance, or symptom resolution had been documented for recovered Cohort 3 donors.

This chain uses TRBV6-5 with TRBJ1-1; 7 bases are a match to TRBD1. Sequenced input: PBMCs or T cells enriched from blood (not recorded which). The receptor's source is a woman aged 55-70 years who had recovered from COVID-19. The CDR3 sequence is CASSPTGKNTEAFF. For the CDR3, the DNA is TGTGCCAGCTCCCCGACAGGGAAGAACACTGAAGCTTTCTTT.